Listed here is a single TCR beta chain. This sample was included in a study of OX40 agonist ivuxolimab in advanced cancers. Prior autoimmune disease or systemic immunosuppression barred patients. Assay: immunoSEQ multiplex PCR; the TCRdb copy retains only in-frame clones and omits some. The sample lists some 45,000 clones; approximately 91% were seen once. This CDR3 is 13 amino acids long. V was clipped by 4 bases and J by 13 bases, with 18 bases between them. CDR1 and CDR2 (germline): SGHNT, YYREEE (reference sequence). The TCR was taken from an adult with an advanced solid tumor such as melanoma, head and neck, liver or kidney cancer. The specimen was CD4+ or CD8+ T cells sorted from blood, collected in a trial of the OX40 agonist ivuxolimab. This rearrangement joins TRBV5-4 to TRBJ2-1; possible D gene TRBD2, 6 bases. The CDR3 region is CASSPSTGATQFF. CDR3 DNA sequence: TGTGCCAGCAGCCCAAGCACGGGAGCCACTCAGTTCTTC.